The 5 T cell receptor beta chains reported below all come from one sample, sequenced in a study of monozygotic twins with cystic fibrosis. The protocol was immunoSEQ multiplex PCR, while the TCRdb copy is restricted to in-frame clones and leaves out a portion. This sample has 12,000 to 15,000 clones; 95% to 99% occur once, and the top ten carry roughly 0.41%. The specimen was blood. The receptor source for this set is a girl aged 2-10 years with cystic fibrosis.

Details on this clone: One end of the junction does not line up with germline, which may come from a read error. The rearrangement links TRBV6-1 to TRBJ1-1; D may be TRBD1 (6 bases). Germline values: CDR1 MNHNS, CDR2 SASEGT. The length of the CDR3 is 14 residues. CDR3 protein: CASSEAGVNTEAFF. As DNA, the CDR3 is TGTGCCAGCAGCGAAGCAGGGGTGAACACTGAAGCTTTCTTT.

Here the CDR3 reads CATSSSGEIYQPQHF. CDR3 DNA: TGTGCCACCTCTTCTTCCGGGGAGATTTATCAGCCCCAGCATTTT. The gene calls are TRBV15 and TRBJ1-5; the D is unclear. The V end was cut by 8 bases, the J end by 5 bases, with 19 bases between. The V gene's germline CDR1 is LNHNV and CDR2 YYDKDF (reference sequence). CDR3 length equals 15 residues.

The rearrangement links TRBV19 to TRBJ2-1; 7 nucleotides align to TRBD1. The CDR3 has 14 amino acids. The germline CDR1 and CDR2 sequences are LNHDA and SQIVND (reference sequence). V dropped 3 bases and J dropped 9; count of bases not matched to a gene: 8. CDR3 protein: CASSMVTGAGEQFF. CDR3 DNA: TGTGCCAGTAGTATGGTAACAGGGGCAGGTGAGCAGTTCTTC.

The gene calls are TRBV29-1 and TRBJ2-1, with D unresolved. This CDR3 has 11 amino acids. Germline CDR1 and CDR2: SQVTM and ANQGSEA. Trimming shortened V by 2 bases and J by 4 bases, and 3 bases separated the two germline ends. For the CDR3, the DNA is TGCAGCGTTGAAAGGTACAATGAGCAGTTCTTC. Protein sequence: CSVERYNEQFF.

The rearrangement links TRBV5-8 to TRBJ1-2; 9 bases line up with TRBD1. Germline V CDR1 and CDR2: SGHTS, YDEGEE. V dropped 4 bases and J dropped 8; count of bases not matched to a gene: 9. The CDR3 covers 14 residues. CDR3 nucleotide sequence: TGTGCCAGCAGCCTGACAGGGGGATCGAAAGGCTACACCTTC. This sequence encodes CASSLTGGSKGYTF.